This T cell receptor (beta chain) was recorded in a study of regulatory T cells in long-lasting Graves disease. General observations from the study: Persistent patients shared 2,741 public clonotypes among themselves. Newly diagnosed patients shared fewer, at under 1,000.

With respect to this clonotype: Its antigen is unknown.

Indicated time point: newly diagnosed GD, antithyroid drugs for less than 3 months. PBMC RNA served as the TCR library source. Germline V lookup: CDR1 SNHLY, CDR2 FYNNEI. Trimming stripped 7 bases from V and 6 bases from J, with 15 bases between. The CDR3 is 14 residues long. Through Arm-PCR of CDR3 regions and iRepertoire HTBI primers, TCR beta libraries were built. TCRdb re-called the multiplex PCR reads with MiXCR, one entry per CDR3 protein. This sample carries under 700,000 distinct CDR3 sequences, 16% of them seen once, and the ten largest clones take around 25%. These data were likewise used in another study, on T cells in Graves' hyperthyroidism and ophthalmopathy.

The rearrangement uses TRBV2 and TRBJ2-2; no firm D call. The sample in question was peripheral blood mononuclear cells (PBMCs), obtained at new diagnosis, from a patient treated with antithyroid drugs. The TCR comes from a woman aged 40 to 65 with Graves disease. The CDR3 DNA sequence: TGTGCCAGCAAGAATGAGGTTGTTGCCGGGGAGCTGTTTTTT. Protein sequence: CASKNEVVAGELFF.